The subject of this entry is one TCR beta chain. The antigen this receptor binds is unknown. Per-base qualities were not stored, and no clone one base away is much larger. CDR1 and CDR2 are drawn from the germline V gene (reference sequence): DFQATT, SNEGSKA. V is pared back by 3 bases and J by 7 bases, with 13 bases lying between the germline termini. The CDR3, from cysteine to phenylalanine, totals 14 residues. Only the CDR3 DNA stays, 42 bases, in frame from base 1. This entry is derived from a study of blood T cells in healthy people across ages (dated by TCRdb to the mid-2010s). About the study as a whole: In model experiments, template switching captured roughly one uniquely barcoded TCR beta cDNA molecule for every two T cells. To track age-related changes in TCR beta repertoire diversity, the study relied on deep sequencing normalized with unique cDNA molecular identifiers. The donors were split into four age groups: young (average around 15 years), middle-aged (roughly 40), aged (over 55) and long-lived (under 90). Donors of different ages were randomly distributed across sequencing lanes to avoid experimental bias. The study analyzed two additional independent replicas of 1 million unique cDNA reads from the same blood draw for two donors, one aged 18 to 30 and one aged 80 or older. What the research found in general, with its limitations: Estimates of total diversity based on one million sequenced T cells were regarded as lower bounds and as underestimates. As age increased, observed TCR beta diversity per million T cells dropped in a roughly linear way, and a significant reduction was already evident by age around 41. A strong correlation was found between observed TCR beta diversity and the percentage of naive T cells measured by flow cytometry. Compared with the aged group, more naive CD4+ T cells, fewer expanded clones and increased TCR diversity were shown by the long-lived group, suggesting age selection. Because the CMV infection status of the donors was unknown, age-related changes in expanded clonotypes may potentially have been confounded. Conclusive comparison of naive and antigen-experienced compartments was prevented by the profiling of bulk unsorted PBMCs.

Receptors were amplified or captured by 5' RACE. The sequencer listed for this sample is Illumina HiSeq 2500. A second about 7 to 11 cycle PCR used a sample-barcoded 5' primer and a J-beta primer mix. A unique molecular identifier was introduced onto each TCR beta cDNA molecule by a template-switch 5' adaptor carrying 12 random nucleotides. Each sample yielded at least 3 million CDR3-containing paired-end reads. All of the RNA was converted into first-strand cDNA using the Mint cDNA synthesis kit, with a TRBC-specific oligonucleotide serving as the primer. All cDNA was treated with uracil-DNA glycosylase and then went through a first 18-cycle PCR with the universal primers M1SS and BC2_uni_R. In the paper's pipeline: Normalization of each sample was performed by random selection of 1 million high-quality reads, each carrying a distinct molecular identifier. Reads with shared molecular identifiers were discarded instead of being binned into consensus sequences. MiTCR, with a Q25 quality threshold and the strictest error-elimination algorithm, was used for CDR3 identification, clonotype clustering and error correction. A nonparametric unseen species model with Euler transformation was used to estimate a lower bound on total TCR beta diversity. The public reads were reprocessed in TCRdb via fastp at Q25 and MiXCR, keeping in-frame beta chains. Rows with one shared CDR3 protein collapse into an entry with the most common genes and DNA. The V and J calls follow TCRdb's processing rather than the paper's. A total of roughly 680,000 distinct CDR3 sequences appear in this sample, 52% of them only once. The ten largest account for roughly 12% of the sample.

Donors were roughly 40 systemically healthy Caucasian individuals from Russia aged roughly 6 to 90 years. Each donor gave ten milliliters of peripheral blood, collected into EDTA-treated Vacutainer tubes. Ficoll-Paque density-gradient centrifugation was used to isolate PBMCs, with at least 6 million per sample. Trizol reagent was used to extract total RNA from the PBMCs, yielding at least 6 micrograms per sample. The percentages of naive CD45RAhigh/CD27high T cells were determined by flow cytometry on a PBMC aliquot from every donor. Sequenced material: blood. This clonotype originated in a woman aged 80 or over in good health. The chain is made from TRBV20-1 and TRBJ1-6; a tentative D call is TRBD1 (6 bases match). In nucleotide form, the sequence is TGCAGTGCTAGTACAGGGAGCGCGAATTCACCCCTCCACTTT. Its protein is CSASTGSANSPLHF.